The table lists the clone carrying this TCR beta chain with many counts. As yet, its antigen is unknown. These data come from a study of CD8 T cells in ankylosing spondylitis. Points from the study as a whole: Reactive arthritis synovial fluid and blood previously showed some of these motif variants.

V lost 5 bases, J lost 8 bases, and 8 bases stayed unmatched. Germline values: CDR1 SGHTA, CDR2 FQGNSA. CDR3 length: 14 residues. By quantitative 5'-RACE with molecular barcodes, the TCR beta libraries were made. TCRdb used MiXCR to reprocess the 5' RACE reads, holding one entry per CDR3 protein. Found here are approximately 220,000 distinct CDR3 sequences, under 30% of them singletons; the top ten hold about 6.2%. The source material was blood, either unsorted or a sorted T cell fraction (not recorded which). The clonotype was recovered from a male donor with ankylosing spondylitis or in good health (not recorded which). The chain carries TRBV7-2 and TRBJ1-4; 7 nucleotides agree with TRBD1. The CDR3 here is CASSPRTGREKLFF. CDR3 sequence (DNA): TGTGCCAGCAGCCCCCGGACAGGCCGGGAAAAACTGTTTTTT.